This TCR beta chain was sequenced for a study of T cell responses to AZD1222 COVID-19 vaccine. The study's findings and limits: Epitopes outside B.1.351 and B.1.1.7 mutated regions reportedly drew nearly half of spike TCRs. Seropositive at baseline were only six or seven AZD1222 recipients. After the peak T cell response, and only then, were repertoires sampled.

In the case of this clone: Its antigen remains unidentified.

Sequencing was performed with immunoSEQ multiplex PCR; in TCRdb, only in-frame clones are kept and a portion is missing. The top ten clones hold about a tenth of a sample with about 98,000 clones, around 88% of them seen once. The germline V and J ends were trimmed by 8 bases and 2 bases, with 16 bases remaining between them. Looked up from germline, CDR1 is MNHEY and CDR2 is SMNVEV (reference sequence). CDR3 length: 15 amino acids. The receptor's source is an adult in good health. Sequencing used peripheral blood, obtained on day 0 of MenACWY control vaccination. J is TRBJ2-1 and V is TRBV27; D uncertain. The CDR3 sequence is CASSQTLPAYNEQFF. The DNA for the CDR3 is TGTGCCAGCTCCCAGACACTTCCCGCCTACAATGAGCAGTTCTTC.